Each of the 4 T cell receptor beta chains below was sequenced from the same sample in a study of metastatic and nonmetastatic thyroid tumors. There were no patients who had received any treatment before thyroid surgery. TCRdb reanalyzed the PCR reads via MiXCR. The table has 25,000 to 30,000 clones, roughly 3.5% seen once; the top ten hold roughly 3.2%. Sequenced material: blood. These receptors were taken from a male donor with papillary thyroid cancer or a benign thyroid nodule (not recorded which). Some clones in this sample may be carry-over from other donors' samples.

The table lists this clone with many counts. The rearrangement links TRBV9 to TRBJ1-6; 8 bases are a match to TRBD1. Germline V gives CDR1 SGDLS, CDR2 YYNGEE. The V gene end was trimmed by 5 bases and the J gene end by 8 bases; junction bases not matched to a gene: 9. This CDR3 contains 15 residues. The CDR3 loop reads CASREGTGLDSPLHF. The CDR3 nucleotides are TGTGCCAGCAGAGAAGGGACAGGACTGGATTCACCCCTCCACTTT.

This clone is medium-sized (0.01 to 0.1%) in the sample. The genes are TRBV6-2 or TRBV6-3 and TRBJ2-2, with D unclear. This CDR3 contains 13 residues. Trimming pared 2 bases from V and 6 bases from J, leaving 7 bases between. Germline V CDR1 and CDR2: MNHEY, SVGEGT. The CDR3 DNA reads as TGTGCCAGCAGTTACGGGGAATCCGGGGAGCTGTTTTTT. Its translation: CASSYGESGELFF.

The table lists this clone with many counts. The chain joins TRBV27 to TRBJ1-1; 9 bases are shared with TRBD1. CDR3 size: 15 residues. V was pared by 5 bases and J by 4 bases, with 8 bases of the junction left unmatched. The germline V gene has CDR1 MNHEY and CDR2 SMNVEV (reference sequence). Here the CDR3 DNA reads TGTGCCAGCAGTCTTTCAACAGGGGGCACCACTGAAGCTTTCTTT. Residues: CASSLSTGGTTEAFF.

V is TRBV5-4 and J is TRBJ2-1, with D perhaps assigned TRBD1 or TRBD2 (7 bases each). V was trimmed by 4 bases and J by 7 bases, leaving 18 bases between them. The CDR3 spans 15 residues. The germline CDR1 and CDR2 sequences are SGHNT and YYREEE (reference sequence). The CDR3 spells CASSTRGGTLNEQFF. CDR3 bases: TGTGCCAGCAGCACCAGGGGGGGGACTCTTAATGAGCAGTTCTTC.